These 26 T cell receptor beta chains came from one sample sequenced in a study of cytomegalovirus exposure and HLA in healthy donors. It was with 60 Vbeta and 13 Jbeta primers that the PCR ran. Only in-frame clones appear in the TCRdb table, and some are missing; sequencing was by immunoSEQ multiplex PCR. The data show about 42,000 clones, and the top ten clones hold approximately 1.3%. What was sequenced was PBMCs. Source of these receptors: a man aged 30 to 45 in good health and CMV-seronegative.

The chain uses TRBV30 and TRBJ2-2; D is undetermined. The V and J ends lost 2 bases and 6 bases respectively, with 7 bases between them. The CDR3 spans 12 residues. CDR1 GTSNPN and CDR2 SVGIG come from the germline V gene (reference sequence). CDR3 protein: CAWSILAGELFF. The CDR3 DNA is TGTGCCTGGAGTATCCTAGCCGGGGAGCTGTTTTTT.

This chain uses TRBV29-1 with TRBJ2-7; TRBD1 matches at 11 bases. CDR3 length: 12 residues. After removal of 7 bases from V and 6 bases from J, the junction contained 5 bases not matched to a gene. The germline V gene encodes CDR1 SQVTM and CDR2 ANQGSEA. The CDR3 spells CSGGQGALEQYF. In nucleotides, the CDR3 is TGCAGCGGCGGACAGGGGGCCCTCGAGCAGTACTTC.

The V and J genes are TRBV4-3 and TRBJ2-4; tentatively, D is TRBD1 (6 bases). The CDR3 is 13 residues long. Germline V gene data show CDR1 as LGHNA and CDR2 as YSLEER. Trimming pared 3 bases from V and 5 bases from J, leaving 8 bases between. The CDR3, as DNA: TGCGCCAGCAGCCACAACAGGGAAAACATTCAGTACTTC. As protein: CASSHNRENIQYF.

The gene calls are TRBV5-4 and TRBJ1-2, with D possibly TRBD1 on 5 matching bases. The CDR3 runs 14 residues. V was clipped by 3 bases and J by 7 bases, with 16 bases between them. Germline CDR1 SGHNT, CDR2 YYREEE (reference sequence). In DNA form, the CDR3 reads TGTGCCAGCAGCTCCTTGGGCAGGGTGGGTGGCTACACCTTC. It yields the protein CASSSLGRVGGYTF.

The chain employs TRBV18 and TRBJ1-2; 7 positions agree with TRBD1. This CDR3 contains 14 residues. Germline V gene sequence: CDR1 KGHSH, CDR2 LQKENI. With V trimmed by 4 bases and J by 4 bases, 6 bases remained unmatched. The CDR3 loop is CASSQKTGIYGYTF. CDR3 in DNA: TGTGCCAGCTCACAAAAGACAGGGATCTATGGCTACACCTTC.

The chain combines TRBV4-1 with TRBJ1-3; TRBD1 matches 7 bases. Trimming removed 4 bases from V and 0 bases from J; junction bases left unmatched: 9. The germline CDR1 and CDR2 sequences are MGHRA and YSYEKL. The CDR3 has 17 amino acids. The CDR3 DNA sequence: TGCGCCAGCAGCCGAGGGGGCGTCGTTAGCTCTGGAAACACCATATATTTT. It yields the protein CASSRGGVVSSGNTIYF.

The chain employs TRBV29-1 and TRBJ1-2; D might be TRBD1 (6 bases). CDR3 length: 14 amino acids. Germline V lookup: CDR1 SQVTM, CDR2 ANQGSEA. With 2 bases removed from V and 3 bases from J, the gap between germline ends came to 13 bases. As DNA, the CDR3 is TGCAGCGTTGAATGGGGGCGTCTTTACTATGGCTACACCTTC. Its protein is CSVEWGRLYYGYTF.

This chain connects TRBV6-6 to TRBJ2-3; 11 nucleotides match TRBD2. Trimming took 7 bases from V and 6 from J; bases not matched to a gene: 9. The CDR3 is 15 amino acids. Germline values: CDR1 MNHNY, CDR2 SVGAGI (reference sequence). The DNA of the CDR3 is TGTGCCAGCACCCTACTAGCGGGAGCGACGGATACGCAGTATTTT. This gives the protein CASTLLAGATDTQYF.

This chain connects TRBV25-1 to TRBJ2-5; 11 bases map to TRBD2. V lost 3 bases to trimming and J lost 5 bases; unmatched junction nucleotides: 5. This CDR3 has 15 amino acids. In germline, CDR1 is MGHDK, CDR2 SYGVNS. This chain's CDR3 is CASSDPRTSGETQYF. In DNA form, the CDR3 reads TGTGCCAGCAGTGATCCCCGGACTAGCGGGGAGACCCAGTACTTC.

This rearrangement joins TRBV6-5 to TRBJ1-2; possibly TRBD1 for D (6 bases). CDR3 length: 15 amino acids. The germline CDR1 and CDR2 sequences are MNHEY and SVGAGI. V dropped 6 bases and J dropped 8 bases, with 22 bases sitting between them. The CDR3 sequence: CASSPNRGGVWGYTF. The CDR3 DNA reads TGTGCCAGCAGCCCCAACCGGGGGGGCGTTTGGGGCTACACCTTC.

The rearrangement joins TRBV9 to TRBJ1-1; a possible D gene is TRBD1 (5 bases). The germline V gene encodes CDR1 SGDLS and CDR2 YYNGEE. This CDR3 has 16 residues. Trimming removed 2 bases at V and 3 bases at J, with 17 bases between. The CDR3 reads CASSVVGEGRDTEAFF. The CDR3 nucleotides read TGTGCCAGCAGCGTGGTAGGGGAGGGGAGGGACACTGAAGCTTTCTTT.

The chain joins TRBV9 to TRBJ1-1, with D tentatively TRBD1 (5 bases). V lost 0 bases to trimming and J lost 10 bases, with 13 bases between them. The CDR3 is 13 amino acids. Germline V CDR1 and CDR2: SGDLS, YYNGEE. This CDR3 reads CASSVEAGSRAFF. The CDR3 DNA reads TGTGCCAGCAGCGTAGAGGCAGGGTCTAGAGCTTTCTTT.

This sequence joins TRBV25-1 and TRBJ2-5; maybe TRBD2 (7 bases). The germline V gene has CDR1 MGHDK and CDR2 SYGVNS. V gave up 3 bases and J gave up 9 bases, with 11 bases separating them. The CDR3 contains 12 residues. The CDR3 sequence: CASSERGRAQYF. DNA of the CDR3: TGTGCCAGCAGTGAGCGGGGGCGGGCCCAGTACTTC.

The V gene is TRBV11-3, the J gene TRBJ1-1; unclear D gene. The CDR3 is 13 residues long. Looked up from germline, CDR1 is SGHNT and CDR2 is YENEEA. Between the trimmed V and J ends, which lost 4 bases and 6 bases, there was a span of 12 bases. CDR3 DNA sequence: TGTGCCAGCAGCTCCTACGTAAGTTCTGAAGCTTTCTTT. It encodes CASSSYVSSEAFF. Complete variable domain (other parts from reference TRBV11-3 and TRBJ1-1): EAGVVQSPRYKIIEKKQPVAFWCNPISGHNTLYWYLQNLGQGPELLIRYENEEAVDDSQLPKDRFSAERLKGVDSTLKIQPAELGDSAVYLCASSSYVSSEAFFGQGTRLTVV.

The J gene is TRBJ1-5, the V gene TRBV7-2; D remains ambiguous. V was cut by 4 bases and J by 3 bases, with 16 bases left in between. Germline V lookup: CDR1 SGHTA, CDR2 FQGNSA. CDR3 length: 16 amino acids. CDR3 coding DNA: TGTGCCAGCAGCTACGCGGCGGGAACTACCAATCAGCCCCAGCATTTT. This gives the protein CASSYAAGTTNQPQHF.

CDR3 sequence (DNA): TGCGCCAGCAGCCAAGAAACCCTCGCGGCTAGCTACGAGCAGTACTTC. Translating gives CASSQETLAASYEQYF. The J gene is TRBJ2-7, the V gene TRBV4-1; D unresolved. CDR3 length equals 16 residues. V was shortened by 0 bases and J by 3 bases, with 15 bases between the two germline ends. In germline, CDR1 is MGHRA, CDR2 YSYEKL.

The V gene is TRBV19, the J gene TRBJ1-6; D might be TRBD1 (6 bases). Trimming left V 7 bases short and J 9 bases short, with 10 bases between. Per the germline V gene, CDR1 is LNHDA and CDR2 is SQIVND (reference sequence). The CDR3 loop spans 12 amino acids. This chain's CDR3 is CASKTDSSPLHF. CDR3 in DNA: TGTGCCAGTAAGACGGACAGTTCACCCCTCCACTTT.

The chain joins TRBV29-1 to TRBJ2-5; weak D call: TRBD2 (7 bases). Trimming shortened V by 2 bases and J by 5 bases, and 12 bases separated the two germline ends. Germline V lookup: CDR1 SQVTM, CDR2 ANQGSEA. CDR3 length equals 13 residues. The CDR3 nucleotides are TGCAGCGTTGAACGGGGGGCCAGGGAGACCCAGTACTTC. Translated, it gives CSVERGARETQYF.

The chain links TRBV7-2 to TRBJ2-7, with D perhaps TRBD2 (5 bases). The CDR3 runs 15 residues. Trimming stripped 5 bases from V and 7 bases from J, with 21 bases between. Germline assignment: CDR1 SGHTA and CDR2 FQGNSA. CDR3: CASSHSTNPPGEQYF. The CDR3 DNA reads as TGTGCCAGCAGCCATAGTACCAACCCTCCGGGAGAGCAGTACTTC.

V gene TRBV18 combines with J gene TRBJ2-5; D perhaps matches TRBD1 (6 bases). V was pared by 6 bases and J by 1 base, with 6 bases between. The CDR3 contains 12 residues. Germline assignment: CDR1 KGHSH and CDR2 LQKENI. The CDR3 sequence is CASSGAQETQYF. CDR3 coding DNA: TGTGCCAGCTCGGGGGCCCAAGAGACCCAGTACTTC.

This chain uses TRBV28 with TRBJ2-1; 11 bases are a match to TRBD2. CDR3 length equals 16 residues. CDR1 and CDR2 (germline): MDHEN, SYDVKM. The junction had 6 bases not matched to a gene; V was cut back by 4 bases and J by 4 bases. This CDR3 reads CASSSPGTSGYNEQFF. The CDR3 DNA sequence: TGTGCCAGCAGTTCGCCCGGGACTAGCGGTTACAATGAGCAGTTCTTC. The whole variable domain, remainder taken from reference TRBV28 and TRBJ2-1, is DVKVTQSSRYLVKRTGEKVFLECVQDMDHENMFWYRQDPGLGLRLIYFSYDVKMKEKGDIPEGYSVSREKKERFSLILESASTNQTSMYLCASSSPGTSGYNEQFFGPGTRLTVL.

The chain is built from TRBV5-6 and TRBJ2-1, with D uncertain. V was clipped by 1 base and J by 9 bases, with 11 bases between them. CDR3 length: 13 residues. Germline values: CDR1 SGHDT, CDR2 YYEEEE. DNA of the CDR3: TGTGCCAGCAGCTTGCTCACTATCGGTGAGCAGTTCTTC. Translating it yields CASSLLTIGEQFF. Full variable domain (missing parts from reference TRBV5-6 and TRBJ2-1): DAGVTQSPTHLIKTRGQQVTLRCSPKSGHDTVSWYQQALGQGPQFIFQYYEEEERQRGNFPDRFSGHQFPNYSSELNVNALLLGDSALYLCASSLLTIGEQFFGPGTRLTVL.

This chain connects TRBV27 to TRBJ2-3; a possible D gene is TRBD1 (5 bases). With 5 bases removed from V and 3 bases from J, the gap between germline ends came to 6 bases. Germline V lookup: CDR1 MNHEY, CDR2 SMNVEV (reference sequence). The CDR3 totals 12 residues. Written as DNA, the CDR3 is TGTGCCAGCAGTACAGGTACAGATACGCAGTATTTT. This sequence encodes CASSTGTDTQYF.

J is TRBJ2-7 and V is TRBV11-3; 9 positions match TRBD1. Losses at the gene ends were 6 bases for V and 6 bases for J; bases not matched to a gene: 15. The germline CDR1 and CDR2 sequences are SGHNT and YENEEA. The CDR3 totals 16 residues. The CDR3: CASRIGQGTGSSEQYF. The CDR3 bases are TGTGCCAGCAGGATAGGGCAGGGGACAGGGTCGAGCGAGCAGTACTTC.

The chain links TRBV30 to TRBJ2-7; 8 nucleotides line up with TRBD2. With V trimmed by 0 bases and J by 1 base, 5 bases remained unmatched. CDR3 length equals 15 residues. Germline CDR1 is GTSNPN and CDR2 is SVGIG (reference sequence). The CDR3 DNA reads as TGTGCCTGGAGTGTACCGGGACTAGGGTCCTACGAGCAGTACTTC. Its translation: CAWSVPGLGSYEQYF.

The V call is TRBV30, the J call TRBJ1-1; tentative D call: TRBD1 (5 bases). The CDR3 is made up of 13 amino acids. V was cut by 4 bases and J by 5 bases, with 14 bases left in between. Germline V CDR1 and CDR2: GTSNPN, SVGIG (reference sequence). CDR3 nucleotide sequence: TGTGCCTGGACACCTACGGGGGTAACTGAAGCTTTCTTT. Amino acid sequence: CAWTPTGVTEAFF.